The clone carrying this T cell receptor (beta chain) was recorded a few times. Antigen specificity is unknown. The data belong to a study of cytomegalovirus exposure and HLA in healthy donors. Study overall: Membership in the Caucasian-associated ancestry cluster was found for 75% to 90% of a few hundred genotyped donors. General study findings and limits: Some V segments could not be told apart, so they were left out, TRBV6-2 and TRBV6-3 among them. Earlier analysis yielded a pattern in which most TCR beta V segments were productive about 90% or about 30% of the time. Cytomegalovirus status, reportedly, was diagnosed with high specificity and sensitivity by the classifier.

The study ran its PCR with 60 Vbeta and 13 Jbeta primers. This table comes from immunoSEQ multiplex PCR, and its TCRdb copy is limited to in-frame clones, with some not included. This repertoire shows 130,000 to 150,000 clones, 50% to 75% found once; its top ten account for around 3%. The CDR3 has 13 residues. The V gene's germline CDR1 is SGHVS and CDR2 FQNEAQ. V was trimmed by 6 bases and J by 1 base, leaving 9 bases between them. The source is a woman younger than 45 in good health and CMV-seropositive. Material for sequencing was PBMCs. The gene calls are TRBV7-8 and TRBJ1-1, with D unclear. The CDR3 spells CASSYNRNTEAFF. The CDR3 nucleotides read TGTGCCAGCAGTTACAACAGGAACACTGAAGCTTTCTTT. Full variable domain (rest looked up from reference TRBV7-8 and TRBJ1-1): GAGVSQSPRYKVAKRGQDVALRCDPISGHVSLFWYQQALGQGPEFLTYFQNEAQLDKSGLPSDRFFAERPEGSVSTLKIQRTQQEDSAVYLCASSYNRNTEAFFGQGTRLTVV.